Listed below are T cell receptor beta chains from one sample, sequenced in a study of beta chain features in type 1 diabetes. TCRdb keeps only in-frame clones here, not all; method: immunoSEQ multiplex PCR. The profile shows around 290,000 clones, under 8.5% of them singletons. Sequencing was carried out using central memory CD4+ T cells from blood. The receptors were gathered from a woman between 18 and 30 years old in good health. Each CDR3 is given with its conserved first and last residue. A D gene is named only where the DNA matches it firmly. Part of the rows lack a size; the others show once, few, many or a class for expanded clones.

j_call | clone_size | v_call | d_call | cdr3_nt | cdr3_aa
TRBJ2-3 | NA | TRBV11-3 | NA | TGTGCCAGCAGCTTAGATTGGACAGCTCGCGCAGATACGCAGTATTTT | CASSLDWTARADTQYF
TRBJ1-6 | NA | TRBV7-6 | NA | TGTGCCAGCAGCTTAGAGCAGCTAAATTCACCCCTCCACTTT | CASSLEQLNSPLHF
TRBJ2-1 | many | TRBV4-1 | NA | TGCGCCAGCAGCCAAGCGGTCGGGCAGCCAAACAGCTCCTACAATGAGCAGTTCTTC | CASSQAVGQPNSSYNEQFF
TRBJ1-3 | few | TRBV25-1 | NA | TGTGCCAGCAGTGTCGAACAAAACACCATATATTTT | CASSVEQNTIYF
TRBJ2-1 | few | TRBV4-2 | NA | TGTGCCAGCAGCCAAGTGTACGCCAGGGTGGCCTACAATGAGCAGTTCTTC | CASSQVYARVAYNEQFF
TRBJ2-2 | NA | TRBV2 | TRBD1 | TGTGCCAGCAGCTCACAGGGGCACGGGGAGCTGTTTTTT | CASSSQGHGELFF
TRBJ2-3 | NA | TRBV7-2 | NA | TGTGCCAGCAGCTTAGAGGGAACTCGGCGCACAGATACGCAGTATTTT | CASSLEGTRRTDTQYF
TRBJ1-4 | many | TRBV23-1 | NA | TGCGCCAGCAGTGAGGGGATCACTAATGAAAAACTGTTTTTT | CASSEGITNEKLFF
TRBJ1-1 | few | TRBV27 | TRBD1 | TGTGCCAGCAACCCACAGGGGATGGCCGAAGCTTTCTTT | CASNPQGMAEAFF
TRBJ2-1 | NA | TRBV25-1 | NA | TGTGCCAGCAGGGACTTGACAGGCGGCACGGGTGAGCAGTTCTTC | CASRDLTGGTGEQFF
TRBJ1-4 | NA | TRBV6-5 | NA | TGTGCCAGCAGTCGTCACGGACGGATTAATGAAAAACTGTTTTTT | CASSRHGRINEKLFF
TRBJ1-2 | NA | TRBV2 | NA | TGTGCCAGCGATGGGCAGGGGTCGACTGGCTACACCTTC | CASDGQGSTGYTF
TRBJ1-4 | NA | TRBV4-3 | TRBD1 | TGCGCCAGCAGCCAAGGCCCGACAGGGCTTAATGAAAAACTGTTTTTT | CASSQGPTGLNEKLFF
TRBJ2-1 | few | TRBV7-8 | NA | TGTGCCAGCAGCCCACCGGGGGCAGGTGGTAGGAATGAGCAGTTCTTC | CASSPPGAGGRNEQFF
TRBJ1-5 | NA | TRBV6-1 | NA | TGTGCCAGCAGTGAACGGCAGGGGACCAATCAGCCCCAGCATTTT | CASSERQGTNQPQHF
TRBJ2-1 | few | TRBV28 | TRBD2 | TGTGCCAGCAGTTCCCCTAGCGGGGAAGACTTCAATGAGCAGTTCTTC | CASSSPSGEDFNEQFF
TRBJ2-2 | NA | TRBV5-4 | TRBD1 | TGTGCCAGCAGCACGGACAGGGGGCAGAACGGGGAGCTGTTTTTT | CASSTDRGQNGELFF
TRBJ2-5 | NA | TRBV7-9 | TRBD2 | TGTGCCAGCAACCCTCAACGGGGGGTCCAAGAGACCCAGTACTTC | CASNPQRGVQETQYF
TRBJ2-2 | NA | TRBV7-3 | TRBD2 | TGTGCCAGCAGTCGGCTGGGAGCGGGATACACCGGGGAGCTGTTTTTT | CASSRLGAGYTGELFF
TRBJ2-1 | few | TRBV7-3 | TRBD1 | TGTGCCAGCAGCCACCCGGGACAGGGGGCTGAGACCTACAATGAGCAGTTCTTC | CASSHPGQGAETYNEQFF
TRBJ1-1 | few | TRBV5-1 | NA | TGCGCCAGCAGGCTGGCTACTGGGAACACTGAAGCTTTCTTT | CASRLATGNTEAFF
TRBJ1-2 | few | TRBV21-1 | NA | TGTGCCAGCAGCTCGCCACGGTACCGGGACAGGGGGCGTTCTGGCTACACCTTC | CASSSPRYRDRGRSGYTF
TRBJ2-5 | many | TRBV5-6 | NA | TGTGCCAGCAGCTTGCGAGTAGGATTATTCGGAGAGACCCAGTACTTC | CASSLRVGLFGETQYF
TRBJ1-5 | NA | TRBV5-1 | NA | TGCGCCAGCAGCTCTGGGGACGCAACAGTGGGCAATCAGCCCCAGCATTTT | CASSSGDATVGNQPQHF
TRBJ2-3 | NA | TRBV7-3 | TRBD1 | TGTGCCAGCAGCTTACAGGACAGGCAAGATACGCAGTATTTT | CASSLQDRQDTQYF
TRBJ2-2 | NA | TRBV5-1 | TRBD2 | TGCGCCAGCAGAGATTGGACTAGCGTGAACACCGGGGAGCTGTTTTTT | CASRDWTSVNTGELFF
TRBJ1-2 | NA | TRBV9 | TRBD1 | TGTGCCAGCAGCGCTCTGGACAGGGGAGTTGACCTAAACTATGGCTACACCTTC | CASSALDRGVDLNYGYTF
TRBJ2-5 | NA | TRBV7-9 | NA | TGTGCCAGCAGCTCCGGGTCTGTGGAGACCCAGTACTTC | CASSSGSVETQYF
TRBJ1-2 | NA | TRBV29-1 | NA | TGCAGCGCGGGGGACATGGGCTACACCTTC | CSAGDMGYTF
TRBJ2-6 | NA | TRBV18 | NA | TGTGCCAGCTCAGTTGCCGCCTCTGGGGCCAACGTCCTGACTTTC | CASSVAASGANVLTF
TRBJ1-5 | few | TRBV4-2 | NA | TGTGCCAGCAGCCAAGGAGATAGGGACAATCAGCCCCAGCATTTT | CASSQGDRDNQPQHF
TRBJ2-3 | few | TRBV7-2 | TRBD2 | TGTGCCAGCAGCTTAGATAGCGGGGTCCCTACGCAGTATTTT | CASSLDSGVPTQYF
TRBJ2-5 | NA | TRBV7-3 | NA | TGTGCCAGCAGCCCTCAAGGGACCCAGTACTTC | CASSPQGTQYF
TRBJ1-1 | NA | TRBV5-1 | NA | TGCGCCAGCAGCTTGGAAGTTTGGGAGAACACTGAAGCTTTCTTT | CASSLEVWENTEAFF
TRBJ2-3 | NA | TRBV18 | NA | TGTGCCAGCTCGCCCCAACCTCGCAGCACAGATACGCAGTATTTT | CASSPQPRSTDTQYF
TRBJ2-5 | NA | TRBV7-2 | NA | TGTGCCAGCAGCTTAGGCGGCGGGATGATTTGGGGGACCCAGTACTTC | CASSLGGGMIWGTQYF
TRBJ1-1 | few | TRBV18 | NA | TGTGCCAGCTCACCACAGTGGGGGAGAGATAACACTGAAGCTTTCTTT | CASSPQWGRDNTEAFF
TRBJ2-3 | few | TRBV2 | TRBD2 | TGTGCCAGCAGTGAAGCGCAAGGGGCTAGCGGATATACGCAGTATTTT | CASSEAQGASGYTQYF
TRBJ2-4 | NA | TRBV19 | TRBD1 | TGTGCCAGTAGCTTGGACAGGGCCAAAAACATTCAGTACTTC | CASSLDRAKNIQYF
TRBJ2-7 | NA | TRBV5-4 | NA | TGTGCCAGCAGCACCCAGACAGATACTGAGCAGTACTTC | CASSTQTDTEQYF
TRBJ2-1 | NA | TRBV6-5 | TRBD1 | TGTGCCAGCAGTTTCGGGACAGGAGTTTACAATGAGCAGTTCTTC | CASSFGTGVYNEQFF